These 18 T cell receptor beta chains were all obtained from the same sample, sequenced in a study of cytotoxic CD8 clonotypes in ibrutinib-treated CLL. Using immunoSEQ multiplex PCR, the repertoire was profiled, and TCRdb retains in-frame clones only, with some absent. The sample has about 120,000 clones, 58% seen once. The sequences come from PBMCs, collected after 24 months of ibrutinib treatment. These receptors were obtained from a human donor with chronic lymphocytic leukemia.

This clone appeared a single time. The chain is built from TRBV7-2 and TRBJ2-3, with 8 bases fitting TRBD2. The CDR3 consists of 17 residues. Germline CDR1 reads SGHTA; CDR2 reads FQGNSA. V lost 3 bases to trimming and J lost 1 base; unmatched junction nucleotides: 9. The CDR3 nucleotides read TGTGCCAGCAGCTTCAGGGTTAGCGGGGAGGGCACAGATACGCAGTATTTT. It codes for CASSFRVSGEGTDTQYF.

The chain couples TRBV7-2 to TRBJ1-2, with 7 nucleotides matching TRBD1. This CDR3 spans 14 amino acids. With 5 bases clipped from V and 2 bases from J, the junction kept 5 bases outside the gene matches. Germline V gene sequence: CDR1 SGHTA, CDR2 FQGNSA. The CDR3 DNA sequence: TGTGCCAGCAGCCCCACAGGGGTGAACTATGGCTACACCTTC. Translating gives CASSPTGVNYGYTF.

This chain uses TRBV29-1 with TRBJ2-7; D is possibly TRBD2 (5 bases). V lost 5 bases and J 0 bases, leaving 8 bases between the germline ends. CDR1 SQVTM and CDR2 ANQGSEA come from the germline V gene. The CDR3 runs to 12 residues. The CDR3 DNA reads TGCAGCGTTTCGACTAACTCCTACGAGCAGTACTTC. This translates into CSVSTNSYEQYF.

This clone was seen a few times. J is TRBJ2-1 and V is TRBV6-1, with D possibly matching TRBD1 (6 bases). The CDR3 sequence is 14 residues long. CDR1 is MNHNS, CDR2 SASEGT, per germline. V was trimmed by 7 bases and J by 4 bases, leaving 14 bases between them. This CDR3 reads CASTKDSPYNEQFF. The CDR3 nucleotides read TGTGCCAGCACCAAGGACAGCCCTTACAATGAGCAGTTCTTC.

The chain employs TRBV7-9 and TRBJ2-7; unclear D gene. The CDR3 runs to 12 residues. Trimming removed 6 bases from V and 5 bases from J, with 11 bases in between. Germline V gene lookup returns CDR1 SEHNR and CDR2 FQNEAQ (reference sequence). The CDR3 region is CASSRTDDEQYF. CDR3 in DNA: TGTGCCAGCAGTCGGACGGACGACGAGCAGTACTTC.

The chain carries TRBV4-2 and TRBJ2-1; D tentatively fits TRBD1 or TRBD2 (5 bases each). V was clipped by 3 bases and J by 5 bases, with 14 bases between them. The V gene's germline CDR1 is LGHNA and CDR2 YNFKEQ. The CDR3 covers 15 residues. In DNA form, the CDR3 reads TGTGCCAGCAGCCAGACCACGAGGGGCAACAATGAGCAGTTCTTC. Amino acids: CASSQTTRGNNEQFF.

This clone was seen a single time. Here the CDR3 reads CSVEGQGAWGYTF. The CDR3 DNA sequence: TGCAGCGTTGAAGGACAGGGGGCTTGGGGCTACACCTTC. The rearrangement uses TRBV29-1 and TRBJ1-2, with 10 nucleotides matching TRBD1. This CDR3 region has 13 residues. The V gene end was trimmed by 1 base and the J gene end by 8 bases; junction bases not matched to a gene: 4. Germline V gene sequence: CDR1 SQVTM, CDR2 ANQGSEA. The full variable domain, rest sourced from reference TRBV29-1 and TRBJ1-2, is SAVISQKPSRDICQRGTSLTIQCQVDSQVTMMFWYRQQPGQSLTLIATANQGSEATYESGFVIDKFPISRPNLTFSTLTVSNMSPEDSSIYLCSVEGQGAWGYTFGSGTRLTVV.

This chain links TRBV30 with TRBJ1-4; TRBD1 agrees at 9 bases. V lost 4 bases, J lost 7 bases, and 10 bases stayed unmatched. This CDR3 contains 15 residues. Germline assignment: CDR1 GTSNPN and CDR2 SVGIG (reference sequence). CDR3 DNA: TGTGCCTGGAACGGGGCGGGGACAGGGAGTGAAAAACTGTTTTTT. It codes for CAWNGAGTGSEKLFF.

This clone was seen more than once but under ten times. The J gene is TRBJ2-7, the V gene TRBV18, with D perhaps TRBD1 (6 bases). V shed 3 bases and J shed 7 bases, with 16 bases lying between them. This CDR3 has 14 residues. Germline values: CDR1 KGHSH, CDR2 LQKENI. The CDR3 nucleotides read TGTGCCAGCTCACCGTCAACAGGGTCCCTGGAGCAGTACTTC. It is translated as CASSPSTGSLEQYF.

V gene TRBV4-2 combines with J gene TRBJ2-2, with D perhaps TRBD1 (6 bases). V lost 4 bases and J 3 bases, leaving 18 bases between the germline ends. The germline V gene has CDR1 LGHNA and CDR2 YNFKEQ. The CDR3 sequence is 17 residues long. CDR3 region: CASSPSREGTYTGELFF. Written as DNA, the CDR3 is TGTGCCAGCAGCCCTAGCAGGGAAGGGACATACACCGGGGAGCTGTTTTTT.

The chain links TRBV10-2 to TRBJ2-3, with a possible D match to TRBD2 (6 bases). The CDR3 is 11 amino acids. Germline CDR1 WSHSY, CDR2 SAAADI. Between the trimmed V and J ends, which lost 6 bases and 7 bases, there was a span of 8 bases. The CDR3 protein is CASRGLYTQYF. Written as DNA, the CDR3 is TGCGCCAGCAGGGGACTTTATACGCAGTATTTT.

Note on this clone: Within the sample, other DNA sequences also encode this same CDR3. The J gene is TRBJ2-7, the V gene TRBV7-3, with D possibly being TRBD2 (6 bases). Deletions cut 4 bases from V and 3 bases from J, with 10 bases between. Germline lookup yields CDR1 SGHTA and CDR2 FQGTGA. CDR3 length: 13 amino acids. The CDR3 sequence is CASSSGLGYEQYF. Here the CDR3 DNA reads TGTGCCAGCAGCTCGGGACTCGGCTACGAGCAGTACTTC.

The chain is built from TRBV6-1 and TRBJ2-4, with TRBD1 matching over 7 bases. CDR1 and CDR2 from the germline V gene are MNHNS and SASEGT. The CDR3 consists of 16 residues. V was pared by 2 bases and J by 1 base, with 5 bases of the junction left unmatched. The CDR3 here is CASSEKGARAKNIQYF. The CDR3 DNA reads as TGTGCCAGCAGTGAAAAGGGGGCAAGGGCCAAAAACATTCAGTACTTC.

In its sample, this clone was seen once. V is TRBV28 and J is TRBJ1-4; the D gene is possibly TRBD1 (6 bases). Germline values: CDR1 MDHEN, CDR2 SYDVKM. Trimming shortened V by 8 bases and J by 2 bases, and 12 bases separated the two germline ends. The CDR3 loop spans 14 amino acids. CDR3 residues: CASGNRATNEKLFF. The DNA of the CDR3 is TGTGCCAGCGGAAACAGGGCTACTAATGAAAAACTGTTTTTT.

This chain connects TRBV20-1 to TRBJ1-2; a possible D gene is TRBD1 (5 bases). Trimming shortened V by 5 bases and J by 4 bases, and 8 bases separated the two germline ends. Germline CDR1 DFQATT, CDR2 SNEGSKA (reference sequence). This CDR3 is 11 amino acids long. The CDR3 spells CSAQGFYGYTF. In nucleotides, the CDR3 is TGCAGTGCTCAGGGCTTCTATGGCTACACCTTC.

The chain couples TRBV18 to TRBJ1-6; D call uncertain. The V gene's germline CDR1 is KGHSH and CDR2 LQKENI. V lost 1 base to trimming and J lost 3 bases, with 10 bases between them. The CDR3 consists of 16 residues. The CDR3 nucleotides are TGTGCCAGCTCACCACTGAGCGGCATCTATAATTCACCCCTCCACTTT. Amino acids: CASSPLSGIYNSPLHF.

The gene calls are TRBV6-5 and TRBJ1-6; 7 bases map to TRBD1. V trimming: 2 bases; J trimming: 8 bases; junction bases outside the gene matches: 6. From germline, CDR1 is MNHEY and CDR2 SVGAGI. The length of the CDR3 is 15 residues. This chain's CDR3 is CASSYGGQTDSPLHF. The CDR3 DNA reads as TGTGCCAGCAGTTACGGGGGACAGACGGATTCACCCCTCCACTTT.

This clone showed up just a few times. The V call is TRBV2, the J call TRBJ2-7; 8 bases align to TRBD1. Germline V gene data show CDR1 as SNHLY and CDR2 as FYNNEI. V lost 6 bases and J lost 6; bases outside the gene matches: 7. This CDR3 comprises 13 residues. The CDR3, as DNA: TGTGCCAGCAGAGGCAGGGGGCGAGGCGAGCAGTACTTC. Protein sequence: CASRGRGRGEQYF.